The 21 T cell receptor beta chains listed next were all sequenced from one sample in a study of cytomegalovirus exposure and HLA in healthy donors. The PCR had 60 Vbeta and 13 Jbeta primers. The data were produced by immunoSEQ multiplex PCR, yet TCRdb's version contains in-frame clones alone and is incomplete. The table counts 100,000 to 150,000 clones; approximately 2.6% lies in the top ten. Sequencing was performed on PBMCs. Receptors originate from a man aged 25 to 40 in good health and CMV-seronegative.

This chain uses TRBV7-8 with TRBJ2-2; D might be TRBD1 (5 bases). This CDR3 comprises 16 residues. Germline lookup yields CDR1 SGHVS and CDR2 FQNEAQ. V lost 2 bases, J lost 1 base, and 11 bases lay in between. Here the CDR3 reads CASSLNGAGNTGELFF. The CDR3 bases are TGTGCCAGCAGCTTAAATGGGGCAGGGAACACCGGGGAGCTGTTTTTT.

This rearrangement joins TRBV7-3 to TRBJ2-3, with 11 bases that match TRBD2. The germline V gene has CDR1 SGHTA and CDR2 FQGTGA. Trimming took 4 bases from V and 4 from J; bases not matched to a gene: 4. The CDR3 runs to 15 residues. As DNA, the CDR3 is TGTGCCAGCAGCTCACTAGCGGGAGTTGCAGATACGCAGTATTTT. Its translation: CASSSLAGVADTQYF.

The genes are TRBV7-2 and TRBJ2-1; D unresolved. Trimming cost V 1 base and J 7 bases, with 5 bases left between them. The CDR3 loop spans 12 amino acids. Germline V CDR1 and CDR2: SGHTA, FQGNSA. The CDR3 sequence is CASSLGTNEQFF. CDR3 nucleotides: TGTGCCAGCAGCTTAGGTACTAATGAGCAGTTCTTC.

The chain couples TRBV7-9 to TRBJ2-7, with D perhaps matching TRBD2 (6 bases). In germline, CDR1 is SEHNR, CDR2 FQNEAQ (reference sequence). The CDR3 spans 14 residues. With 4 bases removed from V and 3 bases from J, the gap between germline ends came to 13 bases. This CDR3 reads CASSSSVGGYEQYF. The CDR3 DNA reads TGTGCCAGCAGCTCTAGCGTAGGCGGCTACGAGCAGTACTTC.

To note about this clone: The sample contains more than one DNA sequence encoding this CDR3. The chain uses TRBV28 and TRBJ1-4, with 9 bases fitting TRBD1. In germline, CDR1 is MDHEN, CDR2 SYDVKM. CDR3 size: 14 residues. V was pared by 6 bases and J by 4 bases, with 3 bases of the junction left unmatched. The CDR3, as DNA: TGTGCCAGCAGCCGGACAGGGGTTAATGAAAAACTGTTTTTT. It is translated as CASSRTGVNEKLFF. Full variable domain (rest looked up from reference TRBV28 and TRBJ1-4): DVKVTQSSRYLVKRTGEKVFLECVQDMDHENMFWYRQDPGLGLRLIYFSYDVKMKEKGDIPEGYSVSREKKERFSLILESASTNQTSMYLCASSRTGVNEKLFFGSGTQLSVL.

The rearrangement uses TRBV28 and TRBJ1-5, with D tentatively TRBD1 (5 bases). There are 15 residues in the CDR3. V lost 2 bases and J 3 bases, leaving 11 bases between the germline ends. CDR1 is MDHEN, CDR2 SYDVKM, per germline. The CDR3 loop reads CASSLERGVNQPQHF. As DNA, the CDR3 is TGTGCCAGCAGTTTAGAAAGGGGCGTCAATCAGCCCCAGCATTTT.

This sequence joins TRBV4-1 and TRBJ2-3; the D is unclear. This CDR3 is 15 amino acids long. Germline lookup yields CDR1 MGHRA and CDR2 YSYEKL. V was cut by 6 bases and J by 0 bases, with 13 bases left in between. The CDR3 coding sequence is TGCGCCAGCAGTACCCAAGCCCGGAGCACAGATACGCAGTATTTT. Its translation is CASSTQARSTDTQYF.

The chain employs TRBV2 and TRBJ2-2; 8 bases agree with TRBD2. The germline gives CDR1 SNHLY, CDR2 FYNNEI. The length of the CDR3 is 16 residues. V gave up 3 bases and J gave up 3 bases; unmatched junction bases: 6. CDR3 protein: CASSDTSGGYTGELFF. CDR3 coding DNA: TGTGCCAGCAGTGATACAAGCGGGGGATACACCGGGGAGCTGTTTTTT.

V is TRBV9 and J is TRBJ2-2; TRBD1 aligns across 11 bases. Germline lookup yields CDR1 SGDLS and CDR2 YYNGEE. After removal of 3 bases from V and 5 bases from J, the junction contained 6 bases not matched to a gene. This CDR3 spans 16 amino acids. CDR3 coding DNA: TGTGCCAGCAGCGCGAGGGACAGGGGGAGGACCGGGGAGCTGTTTTTT. This gives the protein CASSARDRGRTGELFF.

This rearrangement joins TRBV4-1 to TRBJ1-1, with D possibly TRBD1 on 5 matching bases. This CDR3 has 16 residues. Trimming removed 1 base from V and 0 bases from J, with 12 bases in between. Germline V gene lookup returns CDR1 MGHRA and CDR2 YSYEKL. CDR3 protein: CASSQGWQGLNTEAFF. The CDR3, as DNA: TGCGCCAGCAGCCAAGGATGGCAGGGTTTGAACACTGAAGCTTTCTTT.

The chain links TRBV7-3 to TRBJ2-2; D gene uncertain. This CDR3 is 14 amino acids long. From germline, CDR1 is SGHTA and CDR2 FQGTGA. V was pared by 2 bases and J by 6 bases, with 10 bases between. DNA for the CDR3: TGTGCCAGCAGCTTATTTGAGACTGCCGGGGAGCTGTTTTTT. This translates into CASSLFETAGELFF.

This rearrangement joins TRBV7-2 to TRBJ1-3; unclear D gene. This CDR3 is built from 14 residues. The V end was cut by 5 bases, the J end by 5 bases, with 13 bases between. Germline V CDR1 and CDR2: SGHTA, FQGNSA. Here the CDR3 reads CASSDGLLRNTIYF. The CDR3 nucleotides read TGTGCCAGCAGCGATGGACTCCTTCGAAACACCATATATTTT.

The V call is TRBV30, the J call TRBJ2-1; TRBD2 aligns across 9 bases. This CDR3 spans 13 amino acids. Trimming at V came to 1 base and at J to 16 bases, leaving 11 bases not matched to a gene. Germline V gene lookup returns CDR1 GTSNPN and CDR2 SVGIG (reference sequence). Here the CDR3 reads CAWSASAGGRGFF. The CDR3 region has the DNA TGTGCCTGGAGTGCTTCGGCGGGGGGGAGGGGTTTCTTC.

The CDR3 sequence: CASRPQGKETQYF. CDR3 in DNA: TGTGCCAGCAGACCGCAGGGTAAGGAGACCCAGTACTTC. The J gene is TRBJ2-5, the V gene TRBV5-4; tentative D call: TRBD1 (5 bases). CDR3 length: 13 residues. The germline gives CDR1 SGHNT, CDR2 YYREEE (reference sequence). V lost 5 bases and J lost 5, with 13 bases in between.

The chain has TRBV7-8 and TRBJ2-3; no firm D call. CDR3 length equals 12 residues. Germline V gene sequence: CDR1 SGHVS, CDR2 FQNEAQ. The V gene lost 6 bases and the J gene lost 11 bases, with 15 bases spanning the gap. CDR3 nucleotide sequence: TGTGCCAGCAGATCACCACAGATAGGGCAGTATTTT. Translation: CASRSPQIGQYF. Full variable domain (outside the CDR3, taken from reference TRBV7-8 and TRBJ2-3): GAGVSQSPRYKVAKRGQDVALRCDPISGHVSLFWYQQALGQGPEFLTYFQNEAQLDKSGLPSDRFFAERPEGSVSTLKIQRTQQEDSAVYLCASRSPQIGQYFGPGTRLTVL.

V is TRBV11-2 and J is TRBJ2-3, with D possibly TRBD1 on 5 matching bases. This CDR3 comprises 14 residues. Per germline, CDR1 SGHAT and CDR2 FQNNGV. The germline V and J ends were trimmed by 1 base and 1 base, with 6 bases remaining between them. CDR3 residues: CASSLGQRTDTQYF. In nucleotides, the CDR3 is TGTGCCAGCAGCTTAGGACAGCGCACAGATACGCAGTATTTT. The entire variable domain, with the rest obtained from reference TRBV11-2 and TRBJ2-3, is as follows: EAGVAQSPRYKIIEKRQSVAFWCNPISGHATLYWYQQILGQGPKLLIQFQNNGVVDDSQLPKDRFSAERLKGVDSTLKIQPAKLEDSAVYLCASSLGQRTDTQYFGPGTRLTVL.

The J gene is TRBJ2-3, the V gene TRBV10-3, with D possibly matching TRBD2 (5 bases). The CDR3 extends over 12 amino acids. V was clipped by 5 bases and J by 6 bases, with 9 bases between them. Germline CDR1 reads ENHRY; CDR2 reads SYGVKD. The CDR3 region has the DNA TGTGCCATCAGTTATAGCGAGGATACGCAGTATTTT. The encoded protein is CAISYSEDTQYF.

This chain links TRBV6-6 with TRBJ2-1, with D possibly matching TRBD1 (6 bases). The germline V and J ends were trimmed by 5 bases and 6 bases, with 8 bases remaining between them. Germline V CDR1 and CDR2: MNHNY, SVGAGI (reference sequence). This CDR3 has 12 amino acids. The chain's CDR3 is CASSQGFNEQFF. CDR3 DNA sequence: TGTGCCAGCAGTCAGGGGTTCAATGAGCAGTTCTTC.

The CDR3 reads CSAPLSGLGGYTF. In DNA, the CDR3 is TGCAGCGCCCCTTTGAGCGGCCTGGGCGGCTACACCTTC. V gene TRBV29-1 combines with J gene TRBJ1-2; D remains ambiguous. The germline V and J ends were trimmed by 7 bases and 8 bases, with 20 bases remaining between them. The V gene's germline CDR1 is SQVTM and CDR2 ANQGSEA. The CDR3 is 13 amino acids.

A word on this clone: Other nucleotide sequences from this sample produce the same CDR3. The genes are TRBV28 and TRBJ1-5; possible D gene TRBD1, 5 bases. This CDR3 region has 16 residues. Between the trimmed V and J ends, which lost 6 bases and 4 bases, there was a span of 19 bases. CDR1 and CDR2 from the germline V gene are MDHEN and SYDVKM. The CDR3 is CASSRTQGIGNQPQHF. CDR3 coding DNA: TGTGCCAGCAGCAGAACGCAGGGAATTGGAAATCAGCCCCAGCATTTT.

The gene calls are TRBV6-1 and TRBJ2-3; D uncertain. This CDR3 comprises 16 residues. Per germline, CDR1 MNHNS and CDR2 SASEGT. V was cut by 2 bases and J by 0 bases, with 12 bases left in between. CDR3 residues: CASSERLRSSTDTQYF. CDR3 in DNA: TGTGCCAGCAGTGAACGGCTCAGGTCTAGCACAGATACGCAGTATTTT.